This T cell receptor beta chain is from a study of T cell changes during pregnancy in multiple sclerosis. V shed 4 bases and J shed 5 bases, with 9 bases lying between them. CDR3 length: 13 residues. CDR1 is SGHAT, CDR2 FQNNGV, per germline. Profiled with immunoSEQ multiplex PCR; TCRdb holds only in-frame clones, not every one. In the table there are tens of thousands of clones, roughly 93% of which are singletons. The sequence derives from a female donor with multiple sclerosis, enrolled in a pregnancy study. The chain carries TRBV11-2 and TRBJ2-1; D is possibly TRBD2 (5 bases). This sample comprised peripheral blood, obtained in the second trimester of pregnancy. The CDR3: CASSYGGDNEQFF. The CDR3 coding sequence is TGTGCCAGCAGCTACGGAGGAGACAATGAGCAGTTCTTC.